The 32 T cell receptor beta chains listed next were all sequenced from one sample in a study of identical twins' blood T cells. TCRdb reprocessed the 5' RACE reads via MiXCR and lists one record per CDR3 protein. The table lists 300,000 to 450,000 distinct CDR3 sequences, approximately 30% of them singletons. Sequenced sample: PBMCs. The source is a woman aged 18 to 50 in good health.

In regard to this clonotype: It may be a read error: a sequence one base away is much more abundant. The V call is TRBV12-3 or TRBV12-4, the J call TRBJ2-3; TRBD2 agrees at 11 bases. Germline trimming cut 3 bases from V and 4 bases from J; bases unmatched to any gene: 3. The CDR3 is 15 amino acids. This CDR3 reads CASSFSGGGADTQYF. CDR3 nucleotide sequence: TGTGCCAGCAGTTTTAGCGGGGGGGGCGCAGATACGCAGTATTTT.

The genes are TRBV27 and TRBJ2-4, with TRBD2 matching over 7 bases. The CDR3 runs 16 residues. Germline lookup yields CDR1 MNHEY and CDR2 SMNVEV (reference sequence). Trimming removed 6 bases from V and 1 base from J; junction bases left unmatched: 9. The CDR3 here is CASRPLAETAKNIQYF. The CDR3 DNA reads as TGTGCCAGCAGACCCCTAGCGGAGACGGCCAAAAACATTCAGTACTTC.

This rearrangement joins TRBV3-1 to TRBJ1-2, with D uncertain. Trimming stripped 4 bases from V and 5 bases from J, with 14 bases between. CDR1 and CDR2 (germline): LGHDT, YNNKEL (reference sequence). The CDR3 spans 14 residues. As DNA, the CDR3 is TGTGCCAGCAGCCCCAGTGGCCAGAAGTATGGCTACACCTTC. It encodes CASSPSGQKYGYTF.

The gene calls are TRBV6-6 and TRBJ2-5, with D tentatively TRBD2 (5 bases). CDR1 MNHNY and CDR2 SVGAGI come from the germline V gene (reference sequence). The CDR3 spans 11 residues. V was clipped by 7 bases and J by 5 bases, with 8 bases between them. The CDR3, as DNA: TGTGCCAGCATGTCGGGGGAGACCCAGTACTTC. Its protein is CASMSGETQYF.

This clonotype was seen only a few times. The chain carries TRBV6-2 or TRBV6-3 and TRBJ2-1, with 10 bases fitting TRBD1. Germline-derived CDR1 and CDR2 are MNHEY and SVGEGT. J lost 4 bases, V lost 4 bases, and 7 bases had no gene match. The CDR3 is made up of 16 amino acids. The CDR3 DNA sequence: TGTGCCAGCAGTTCCGGGACAGGGGTCAAGTACAATGAGCAGTTCTTC. This codes for CASSSGTGVKYNEQFF.

The chain has TRBV21-1 and TRBJ2-3; the D call TRBD1 from the table was never checked on the DNA. TRBV21-1 is deemed a pseudogene. The CDR3 runs to 17 residues. The CDR3 DNA reads as TGTGCCAGCAGCAAAACCCCCAGGGGTGGAGGCACAGATACGCAGTATTTT. This codes for CASSKTPRGGGTDTQYF.

This clonotype has only a few counts. This clone may be a read error of a much larger clone one base away. This chain joins TRBV7-9 and TRBJ1-2; D ambiguous. Germline CDR1 SEHNR, CDR2 FQNEAQ (reference sequence). The CDR3 sequence is 14 residues long. The CDR3 DNA sequence: TGTACCAGCAGCTTAGGTTCTGGGAACTATGGCTACACCTTC. Translating it yields CTSSLGSGNYGYTF.

The chain uses TRBV20-1 and TRBJ2-1; D remains unclear. Germline V gene lookup returns CDR1 DFQATT and CDR2 SNEGSKA (reference sequence). Between the trimmed V and J ends, which lost 0 bases and 0 bases, there was a span of 15 bases. There are 17 residues in the CDR3. CDR3 nucleotide sequence: TGCAGTGCTAGAGATCAATTCGGAGAAAGCTCCTACAATGAGCAGTTCTTC. This sequence encodes CSARDQFGESSYNEQFF.

This clonotype was detected a few times. The V call is TRBV5-6, the J call TRBJ2-3, with D maybe TRBD2 (6 bases). CDR1 is SGHDT, CDR2 YYEEEE, per germline. The germline V and J ends were trimmed by 4 bases and 2 bases, with 14 bases remaining between them. The CDR3 has 15 amino acids. The CDR3 loop reads CASSRFSGFTDTQYF. The DNA for the CDR3 is TGTGCCAGCAGCCGTTTTAGCGGATTCACAGATACGCAGTATTTT.

This clonotype was seen only a few times. The rearrangement uses TRBV14 and TRBJ2-1; the match to TRBD2 covers 8 bases. Germline CDR1 is SGHDN and CDR2 is FVKESK. The ends lost 4 bases at V and 9 bases at J; junction bases unmatched: 5. This CDR3 is built from 13 residues. The CDR3 reads CASSLLAGGEQFF. In nucleotides, the CDR3 is TGTGCCAGCAGCCTGCTAGCGGGCGGTGAGCAGTTCTTC.

The CDR3 coding sequence is TGTGCCAGCAGTTGGATGGAGCGGACTGAAGCTTTCTTT. It specifies CASSWMERTEAFF. This chain joins TRBV6-6 and TRBJ1-1; D is undetermined. The CDR3 contains 13 residues. Trimming removed 4 bases at V and 5 bases at J, with 11 bases between. Germline CDR1 is MNHNY and CDR2 is SVGAGI (reference sequence).

As concerns this clonotype: A much bigger clone sits one base away, suggesting this may be a read error. V and J are TRBV6-5 and TRBJ1-2, with D hard to call. The CDR3 has 14 amino acids. Per germline, CDR1 MNHEY and CDR2 SVGAGI. Trimming shortened V by 0 bases and J by 1 base, and 6 bases separated the two germline ends. CDR3: CASSYSGYNYGYTF. The CDR3 DNA sequence: TGTGCCAGCAGTTACTCGGGGTATAACTATGGCTACACCTTC.

The V and J genes are TRBV5-6 and TRBJ1-2, with TRBD1 identical over 9 bases. The junction had 7 bases not matched to a gene; V was cut back by 2 bases and J by 8 bases. The V gene's germline CDR1 is SGHDT and CDR2 YYEEEE. CDR3 length: 14 residues. The CDR3 protein is CASSLPDRGYGYTF. DNA of the CDR3: TGTGCCAGCAGCTTACCCGACAGGGGGTACGGCTACACCTTC.

The rearrangement joins TRBV27 to TRBJ2-5; D possibly corresponds to TRBD1 (6 bases). This CDR3 spans 14 amino acids. Trimming removed 6 bases from V and 4 bases from J, with 15 bases in between. The germline gives CDR1 MNHEY, CDR2 SMNVEV (reference sequence). CDR3 DNA sequence: TGTGCCAGCAGAAGGACAGACCCTACAGAGACCCAGTACTTC. The encoded protein is CASRRTDPTETQYF.

The chain uses TRBV6-5 and TRBJ1-2; D unclear. Between the trimmed V and J ends, which lost 6 bases and 3 bases, there was a span of 17 bases. Per germline, CDR1 MNHEY and CDR2 SVGAGI. The length of the CDR3 is 15 residues. In nucleotides, the CDR3 is TGTGCCAGCAGCCCCACCGGGTTGGGCTACTATGGCTACACCTTC. This codes for CASSPTGLGYYGYTF.

The chain links TRBV18 to TRBJ1-5; D ambiguous. The V and J ends lost 4 bases and 0 bases respectively, with 10 bases between them. The CDR3 covers 15 residues. Germline CDR1 reads KGHSH; CDR2 reads LQKENI. The CDR3 region is CASSLQSNSNQPQHF. The CDR3 DNA sequence: TGTGCCAGCTCACTACAGAGTAATAGCAATCAGCCCCAGCATTTT. The whole variable domain, filled in from reference TRBV18 and TRBJ1-5, reads NAGVMQNPRHLVRRRGQEARLRCSPMKGHSHVYWYRQLPEEGLKFMVYLQKENIIDESGMPKERFSAEFPKEGPSILRIQQVVRGDSAAYFCASSLQSNSNQPQHFGDGTRLSIL.

V usage is TRBV5-4 and J usage is TRBJ2-5, with D perhaps TRBD1 (5 bases). This CDR3 contains 13 residues. Trimming pared 4 bases from V and 3 bases from J, leaving 10 bases between. Germline CDR1 and CDR2: SGHNT and YYREEE (reference sequence). The DNA for the CDR3 is TGTGCCAGCAGCCCCGGACACAAAGAGACCCAGTACTTC. This gives the protein CASSPGHKETQYF.

V gene TRBV11-2 combines with J gene TRBJ1-1; D might be TRBD1 (6 bases). Trimming cost V 0 bases and J 5 bases, with 13 bases left between them. This CDR3 is 15 amino acids long. From germline, CDR1 is SGHAT and CDR2 FQNNGV. The CDR3 spells CASSLEGGGWTEAFF. In DNA form, the CDR3 reads TGTGCCAGCAGCTTAGAGGGGGGGGGCTGGACTGAAGCTTTCTTT.

Notes on this clonotype: This sequence may be a read error, since a much larger clone differs from it by one base. As the CDR3 is not closed by the conserved phenylalanine or tryptophan, this likely results from a read error. The V call is TRBV6-2 or TRBV6-3, the J call TRBJ1-1; weak D call: TRBD1 (5 bases). There are 14 residues in the CDR3. The germline V gene encodes CDR1 MNHEY and CDR2 SVGEGT. V was cut by 7 bases and J by 2 bases, with 14 bases left in between. This chain's CDR3 is CASNGRTRNTEAFS. The CDR3 nucleotides are TGTGCCAGCAATGGAAGGACAAGAAACACTGAAGCTTTCTCT.

The chain is built from TRBV13 and TRBJ2-5, with 11 positions matching TRBD2. Trimming at V came to 4 bases and at J to 8 bases, leaving 9 bases not matched to a gene. The CDR3 runs 15 residues. The germline gives CDR1 PRHDT, CDR2 FYEKMQ (reference sequence). Here the CDR3 DNA reads TGTGCCAGCAGCTCCCCCGGGACTAGCGGACCTACCCAGTACTTC. It translates to CASSSPGTSGPTQYF.

Turning to this clonotype: This may come from a read error, since a much larger clone is one base off. The chain combines TRBV6-5 with TRBJ2-1; D is ambiguous. The CDR3 is 14 residues long. Germline CDR1 and CDR2: MNHEY and SVGAGI. The CDR3 DNA follows: TGTGCCAGCAAGAGTCCGGGCCCTAACAATGAGCAGTCCTTC. As protein: CASKSPGPNNEQSF.

The chain links TRBV5-4 to TRBJ1-1; D perhaps matches TRBD1 (5 bases). Germline V gives CDR1 SGHNT, CDR2 YYREEE (reference sequence). The CDR3 totals 17 residues. V gave up 0 bases and J gave up 5 bases, with 20 bases separating them. Here the CDR3 reads CASSLVKLGPWGTEAFF. The CDR3 DNA follows: TGTGCCAGCAGCTTGGTTAAACTGGGACCCTGGGGGACTGAAGCTTTCTTT.

The chain uses TRBV30 and TRBJ2-2, with unresolved D. The CDR3 loop spans 13 amino acids. Deletions cut 1 base from V and 5 bases from J, with 8 bases between. CDR1 is GTSNPN, CDR2 SVGIG, per germline (reference sequence). The chain's CDR3 is CAWSAYSTGELFF. CDR3 DNA: TGTGCCTGGAGTGCCTATAGTACCGGGGAGCTGTTTTTT.

This clonotype was seen a few times. The rearrangement uses TRBV5-1 and TRBJ1-1; D is perhaps TRBD1 (6 bases). The CDR3 runs to 15 residues. Germline V gene data show CDR1 as SGHRS and CDR2 as YFSETQ. Between the trimmed V and J ends, which lost 1 base and 2 bases, there was a span of 12 bases. CDR3 sequence reads: CASSLYRGDNTEAFF. The CDR3 DNA follows: TGCGCCAGCAGCTTGTATAGGGGGGACAACACTGAAGCTTTCTTT.

This clonotype was counted only a few times. The gene calls are TRBV20-1 and TRBJ1-1, with a tentative D call TRBD1 (6 bases). V gave up 8 bases and J gave up 4 bases, with 20 bases separating them. The CDR3 runs 14 residues. CDR1 DFQATT and CDR2 SNEGSKA come from the germline V gene (reference sequence). CDR3 DNA sequence: TGCAGTTCCCGATACAGGGAGGGTGGCACTGAAGCTTTCTTT. This translates into CSSRYREGGTEAFF.

This clonotype was counted only a few times. This chain uses TRBV29-1 with TRBJ1-5; 11 positions match TRBD1. Germline CDR1 reads SQVTM; CDR2 reads ANQGSEA. The CDR3 is 15 amino acids. V trimming: 5 bases; J trimming: 0 bases; junction bases outside the gene matches: 3. The CDR3 here is CSVSGTGGSNQPQHF. The CDR3 nucleotides read TGCAGCGTTTCCGGGACAGGGGGTAGCAATCAGCCCCAGCATTTT.

The table lists this clonotype with a few counts. The V call is TRBV3-1, the J call TRBJ1-6; no clear D gene. Germline-derived CDR1 and CDR2 are LGHDT and YNNKEL (reference sequence). With 0 bases removed from V and 14 bases from J, the gap between germline ends came to 8 bases. This CDR3 has 12 residues. CDR3 coding DNA: TGTGCCAGCAGCCAAGATAGCCGCTCCCTCCACTTT. Its translation: CASSQDSRSLHF. Full variable domain (remainder filled in from reference TRBV3-1 and TRBJ1-6): DTAVSQTPKYLVTQMGNDKSIKCEQNLGHDTMYWYKQDSKKFLKIMFSYNNKELIINETVPNRFSPKSPDKAHLNLHINSLELGDSAVYFCASSQDSRSLHFGNGTRLTVT.

The V gene is TRBV19, the J gene TRBJ1-5; 7 bases fit TRBD1. This CDR3 has 16 amino acids. Unmatched junction bases numbered 9, after V lost 6 bases and J lost 1 base. CDR1 LNHDA and CDR2 SQIVND come from the germline V gene (reference sequence). The chain's CDR3 is CASRNLQGSSNQPQHF. CDR3 bases: TGTGCCAGTAGAAATCTACAGGGGTCCAGCAATCAGCCCCAGCATTTT.

As to this clonotype: This CDR3 is missing its conserved last phenylalanine or tryptophan, likely due to a read error. The chain couples TRBV12-3 or TRBV12-4 to TRBJ2-4; D is undetermined. The V and J ends lost 3 bases and 0 bases respectively, with 6 bases between them. There are 14 residues in the CDR3. The CDR3 sequence is CASSFEVAKNIQYV. The CDR3 bases are TGTGCCAGCAGTTTTGAAGTAGCCAAAAACATTCAGTACGTC.

The chain combines TRBV28 with TRBJ2-1; D may be TRBD1 (7 bases). Deletions cut 1 base from V and 4 bases from J, with 14 bases between. The CDR3 is 16 amino acids. Germline CDR1 reads MDHEN; CDR2 reads SYDVKM. The CDR3 DNA reads as TGTGCCAGCAGTTTATTGGCAGGGGGGAGGTACAATGAGCAGTTCTTC. As protein: CASSLLAGGRYNEQFF.

CDR3: CAISVLEGGNTEAFF. DNA for the CDR3: TGTGCCATCAGTGTCCTGGAGGGGGGGAACACTGAAGCTTTCTTT. V usage is TRBV10-3 and J usage is TRBJ1-1, with D maybe TRBD1 (6 bases). The CDR3 loop spans 15 amino acids. V was trimmed by 4 bases and J by 1 base, leaving 13 bases between them. Germline lookup yields CDR1 ENHRY and CDR2 SYGVKD.

This clonotype was recorded a few times. V and J are TRBV7-9 and TRBJ1-1; 7 bases fit TRBD1. This CDR3 region has 13 residues. V lost 5 bases, J lost 11 bases, and 11 bases stayed unmatched. The germline V gene has CDR1 SEHNR and CDR2 FQNEAQ (reference sequence). The CDR3 region has the DNA TGTGCCAGCAGCCAGGGGGTCCAGGTAGCTGCTTTCTTT. Amino acid sequence: CASSQGVQVAAFF.